Reported below is one T cell receptor (beta chain). What it recognizes is unknown. These data originate in a study of T cell clones after liver transplantation. For the study at large: Apart from a few HCV-positive recipients, transplants were for non-autoimmune, non-viral reasons.

Germline CDR1 is SGHRS and CDR2 is YFSETQ. The germline V and J ends were trimmed by 2 bases and 2 bases, with 17 bases remaining between them. There are 17 residues in the CDR3. Overall study findings and caveats: The donor-reactive repertoire was only partly measurable in a couple of subjects, lacking donor cells. Compared with third party-reactive sequences, donor-reactive ones declined more, independent of withdrawal success.

The table came from immunoSEQ multiplex PCR; TCRdb's copy has only in-frame clones and leaves some out. The profile shows about 20,000 clones, roughly nine tenths of them singletons. Material: CD8+ T cells from blood, obtained approximately 45 months after liver transplant. The V and J genes are TRBV5-1 and TRBJ2-1; the D call may be TRBD1 or TRBD2 (6 bases each). The source of this sequence is a human patient who received a liver transplant. A subset of T cells may come from the graft donor. In nucleotides, the CDR3 is TGCGCCAGCAGCTTAATCCAGGGGAGGTCCCCCTACAATGAGCAGTTCTTC. It codes for CASSLIQGRSPYNEQFF.